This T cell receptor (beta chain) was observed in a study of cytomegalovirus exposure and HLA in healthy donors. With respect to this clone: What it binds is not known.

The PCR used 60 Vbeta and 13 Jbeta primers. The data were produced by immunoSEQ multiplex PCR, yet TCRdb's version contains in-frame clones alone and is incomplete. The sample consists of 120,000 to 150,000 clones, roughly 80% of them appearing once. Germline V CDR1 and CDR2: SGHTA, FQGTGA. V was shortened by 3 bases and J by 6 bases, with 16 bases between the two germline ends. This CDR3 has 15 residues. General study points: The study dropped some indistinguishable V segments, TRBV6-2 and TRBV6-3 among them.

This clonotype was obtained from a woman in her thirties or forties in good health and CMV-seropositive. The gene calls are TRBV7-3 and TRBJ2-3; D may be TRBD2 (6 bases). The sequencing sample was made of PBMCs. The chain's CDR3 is CASSLGGLRGDTQYF. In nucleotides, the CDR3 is TGTGCCAGCAGCTTGGGAGGACTCCGAGGGGATACGCAGTATTTT.